The entry that follows covers one T cell receptor (beta chain) sequence. Its antigen is currently not known. No qualities accompany the bases; no much larger clone lies one base away. These data come from a study of CD4+ T cells in melanoma (dated by TCRdb to between 2021 and 2023). Regarding the study in general: The study investigated neoantigen-specific CD4+ T cells in human melanoma.

The full study reports these points: The report described a correlation between neoantigen-specific CD4+ T cells and the function of CD8+ T cells, macrophages and B cells. Diverse differentiation states were reported to be shown by neoantigen-specific CD4+ T cells in melanoma.

The donors were people with melanoma. Libraries were made using the immunoSEQ multiplex PCR assay. TCRdb mirrors the immuneACCESS table, restricted to in-frame sequences. Some clones are absent from its copies; in checked studies, under half trace to an unresolved V gene, and the reason for the others is unknown. The sample includes approximately 110,000 clones, with roughly 90% observed a single time. The top ten constitute 3% to 4% of the sample. The sample consisted of peripheral blood. The source is a human donor with melanoma.

The DNA sequence is as follows: TGTGCCATCACCCGAGGGGGGGCTGTCAATGAGCAGTTCTTC. Its translation is CAITRGGAVNEQFF. Recombination linked TRBV10-3 to TRBJ2-1; matching of 7 bases hints at TRBD2 as the D gene. V lost 7 bases and J lost 6 bases; the stretch between them is 16 bases long. The CDR1 and CDR2 encoded by the germline V gene are ENHRY and SYGVKD. The CDR3 covers 14 residues, taking in both the cysteine and the phenylalanine. This entry keeps only the CDR3 DNA: 42 bases, framed from base 1.